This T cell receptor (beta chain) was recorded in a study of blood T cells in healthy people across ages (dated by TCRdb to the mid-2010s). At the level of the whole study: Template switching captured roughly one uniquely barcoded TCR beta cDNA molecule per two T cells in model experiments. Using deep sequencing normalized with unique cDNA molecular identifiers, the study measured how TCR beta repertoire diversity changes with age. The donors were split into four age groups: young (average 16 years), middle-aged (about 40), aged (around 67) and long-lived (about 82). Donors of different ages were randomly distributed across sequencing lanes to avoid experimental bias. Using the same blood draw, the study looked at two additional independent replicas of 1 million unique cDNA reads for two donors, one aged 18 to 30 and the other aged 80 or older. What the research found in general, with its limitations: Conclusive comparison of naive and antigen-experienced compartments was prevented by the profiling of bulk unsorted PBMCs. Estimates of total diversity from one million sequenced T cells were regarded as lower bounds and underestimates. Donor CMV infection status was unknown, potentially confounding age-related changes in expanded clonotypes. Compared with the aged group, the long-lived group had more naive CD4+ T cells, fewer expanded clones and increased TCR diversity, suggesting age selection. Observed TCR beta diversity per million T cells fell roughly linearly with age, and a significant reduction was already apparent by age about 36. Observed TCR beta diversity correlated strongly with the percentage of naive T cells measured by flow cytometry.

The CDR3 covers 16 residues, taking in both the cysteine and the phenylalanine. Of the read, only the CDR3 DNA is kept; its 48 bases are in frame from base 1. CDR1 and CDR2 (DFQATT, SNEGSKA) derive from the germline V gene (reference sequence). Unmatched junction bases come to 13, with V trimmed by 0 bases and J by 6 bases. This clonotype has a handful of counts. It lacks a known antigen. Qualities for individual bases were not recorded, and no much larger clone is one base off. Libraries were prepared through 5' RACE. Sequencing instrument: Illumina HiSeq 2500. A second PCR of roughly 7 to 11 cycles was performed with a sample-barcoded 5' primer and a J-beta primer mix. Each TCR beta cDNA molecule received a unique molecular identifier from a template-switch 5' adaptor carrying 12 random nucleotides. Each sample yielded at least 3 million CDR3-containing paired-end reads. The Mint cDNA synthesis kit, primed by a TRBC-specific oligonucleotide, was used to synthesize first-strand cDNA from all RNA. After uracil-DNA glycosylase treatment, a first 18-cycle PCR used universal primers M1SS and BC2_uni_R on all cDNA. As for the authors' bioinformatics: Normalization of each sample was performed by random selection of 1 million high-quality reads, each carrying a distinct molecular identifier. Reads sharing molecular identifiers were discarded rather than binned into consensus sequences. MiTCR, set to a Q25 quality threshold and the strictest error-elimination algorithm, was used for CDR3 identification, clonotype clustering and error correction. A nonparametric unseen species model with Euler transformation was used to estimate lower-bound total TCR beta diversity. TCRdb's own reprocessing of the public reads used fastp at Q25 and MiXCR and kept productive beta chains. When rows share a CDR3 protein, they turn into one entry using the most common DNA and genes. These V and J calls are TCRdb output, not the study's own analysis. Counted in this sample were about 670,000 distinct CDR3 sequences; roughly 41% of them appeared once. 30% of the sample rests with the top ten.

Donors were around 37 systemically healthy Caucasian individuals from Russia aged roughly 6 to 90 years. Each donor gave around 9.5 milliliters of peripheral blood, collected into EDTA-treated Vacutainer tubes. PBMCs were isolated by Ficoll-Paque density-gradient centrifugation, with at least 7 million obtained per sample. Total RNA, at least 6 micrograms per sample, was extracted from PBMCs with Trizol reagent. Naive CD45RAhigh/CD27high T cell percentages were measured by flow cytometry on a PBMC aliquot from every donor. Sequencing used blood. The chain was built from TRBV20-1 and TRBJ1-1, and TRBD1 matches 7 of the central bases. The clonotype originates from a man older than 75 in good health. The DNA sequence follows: TGCAGTGCTAGAGACGTCAAAAAGACAGGGAGACCTGAAGCTTTCTTT. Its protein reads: CSARDVKKTGRPEAFF.